This entry lists 21 T cell receptor beta chains sequenced from one sample in a study of cytomegalovirus exposure and HLA in healthy donors. Primers for the PCR totalled 60 Vbeta and 13 Jbeta. Here immunoSEQ multiplex PCR was the method, and the copy in TCRdb shows in-frame clones only, minus some. Of around 170,000 clones in the sample, more than 75% were seen once. Sequencing input: PBMCs. These receptors came from a woman in her 30s in good health and CMV-seropositive.

V is TRBV5-1 and J is TRBJ1-2; D possibly corresponds to TRBD1 (5 bases). The CDR3 runs 14 residues. V was trimmed by 4 bases and J by 3 bases, leaving 13 bases between them. CDR1 is SGHRS and CDR2 is YFSETQ in the germline V gene. The CDR3 protein is CASSLSTDYYGYTF. CDR3 nucleotide sequence: TGCGCCAGCAGCCTGTCGACAGACTACTATGGCTACACCTTC.

The genes are TRBV5-6 and TRBJ2-5; a possible D gene is TRBD2 (6 bases). CDR1 is SGHDT, CDR2 YYEEEE, per germline. Between the trimmed V and J ends, which lost 4 bases and 5 bases, there was a span of 15 bases. This CDR3 spans 14 amino acids. The CDR3 nucleotides read TGTGCCAGCAGCCCGACGGGGGAGGAGGAGACCCAGTACTTC. Its translation is CASSPTGEEETQYF. The full variable domain, in which reference TRBV5-6 and TRBJ2-5 provide the parts outside the CDR3, is DAGVTQSPTHLIKTRGQQVTLRCSPKSGHDTVSWYQQALGQGPQFIFQYYEEEERQRGNFPDRFSGHQFPNYSSELNVNALLLGDSALYLCASSPTGEEETQYFGPGTRLLVL.

The CDR3 loop is CATSRDKKEVLNEKLFF. The CDR3 region has the DNA TGTGCCACCAGCAGAGATAAAAAGGAGGTTCTTAATGAAAAACTGTTTTTT. The rearrangement uses TRBV15 and TRBJ1-4; unclear D gene. From germline, CDR1 is LNHNV and CDR2 YYDKDF (reference sequence). The CDR3 has 17 amino acids. Trimming left V 0 bases short and J 4 bases short, with 15 bases between.

V gene TRBV9 combines with J gene TRBJ2-1; 8 nucleotides line up with TRBD1. Per the germline V gene, CDR1 is SGDLS and CDR2 is YYNGEE. This CDR3 region has 16 residues. V was pared by 4 bases and J by 5 bases, with 11 bases of the junction left unmatched. DNA for the CDR3: TGTGCCAGCAGCCCTTCACTCGGGACAGGAAACAATGAGCAGTTCTTC. It specifies CASSPSLGTGNNEQFF.

This clone was counted a few times. The chain recombines TRBV19 with TRBJ2-1; 10 bases align to TRBD1. This CDR3 spans 15 amino acids. The germline gives CDR1 LNHDA, CDR2 SQIVND (reference sequence). The ends lost 3 bases at V and 3 bases at J; junction bases unmatched: 2. In DNA form, the CDR3 reads TGTGCCAGTAGTATGACAGGGGGCCTCTACAATGAGCAGTTCTTC. Protein product: CASSMTGGLYNEQFF.

The chain couples TRBV9 to TRBJ2-1; 7 bases match TRBD2. Germline-derived CDR1 and CDR2 are SGDLS and YYNGEE. The V and J ends lost 4 bases and 6 bases, in that order; junction bases with no gene match: 4. The CDR3 consists of 13 residues. The CDR3 sequence is CASSLGGGNEQFF. The CDR3 DNA is TGTGCCAGCAGCCTGGGGGGGGGCAATGAGCAGTTCTTC.

The chain carries TRBV28 and TRBJ2-5, with TRBD2 identical over 10 bases. With 6 bases clipped from V and 0 bases from J, the junction kept 7 bases outside the gene matches. The germline V gene has CDR1 MDHEN and CDR2 SYDVKM. The CDR3 is 16 amino acids. The CDR3 reads CASSQPGLAYQETQYF. For the CDR3, the DNA is TGTGCCAGCAGCCAGCCGGGACTAGCGTACCAAGAGACCCAGTACTTC.

The V gene is TRBV25-1, the J gene TRBJ2-5; 7 bases fit TRBD1. The J call may not be correct, given that the DNA end is closer to TRBJ2-7. Germline CDR1 MGHDK, CDR2 SYGVNS. CDR3 length: 14 amino acids. CDR3: CASSTGVGSYEQYF. The DNA of the CDR3 is TGTGCCAGCAGTACAGGGGTAGGCTCCTACGAGCAGTACTTC.

This clone was detected only once. The chain joins TRBV10-2 to TRBJ2-2; TRBD1 agrees at 9 bases. The CDR3 covers 15 residues. The trim removed 4 bases at V and 1 base at J, leaving 1 base unmatched. CDR1 WSHSY and CDR2 SAAADI come from the germline V gene. CDR3 loop: CASSAGQGNTGELFF. The DNA for the CDR3 is TGCGCCAGCAGTGCGGGACAGGGGAACACCGGGGAGCTGTTTTTT.

The chain links TRBV7-6 to TRBJ1-2; the D gene is possibly TRBD1 (5 bases). Germline-derived CDR1 and CDR2 are SGHVS and FNYEAQ. Deletions cut 0 bases from V and 8 bases from J, with 10 bases between. CDR3 length: 13 residues. DNA for the CDR3: TGTGCCAGCAGCTTAGCTGGGGCGCGAGGCTACACCTTC. Amino acids: CASSLAGARGYTF. The full variable domain, its missing parts supplied by reference TRBV7-6 and TRBJ1-2, is GAGVSQSPRYKVTKRGQDVALRCDPISGHVSLYWYRQALGQGPEFLTYFNYEAQQDKSGLPNDRFSAERPEGSISTLTIQRTEQRDSAMYRCASSLAGARGYTFGSGTRLTVV.

This chain links TRBV30 with TRBJ1-2; D is undetermined. Trimming shortened V by 4 bases and J by 4 bases, and 10 bases separated the two germline ends. The CDR3 has 12 residues. Germline CDR1 GTSNPN, CDR2 SVGIG (reference sequence). The CDR3 reads CAWTREGYGYTF. DNA of the CDR3: TGTGCCTGGACGAGGGAGGGCTATGGCTACACCTTC.

The chain has TRBV4-3 and TRBJ1-6, with D uncertain. Trimming took off 1 base at V and 3 bases at J, with 13 bases between the two ends. Germline V gene sequence: CDR1 LGHNA, CDR2 YSLEER. The CDR3 is 17 residues long. CDR3 residues: CASSQGEPFLYNSPLHF. The CDR3 DNA reads TGCGCCAGCAGCCAAGGCGAGCCCTTCCTCTATAATTCACCCCTCCACTTT.

This sequence joins TRBV4-1 and TRBJ2-5, with TRBD2 as a possible D gene (5 bases). The CDR3 spans 16 residues. Germline V gene data show CDR1 as MGHRA and CDR2 as YSYEKL. V was cut by 1 base and J by 4 bases, with 16 bases left in between. The CDR3: CASSQVGGGRIETQYF. CDR3 nucleotides: TGCGCCAGCAGCCAAGTAGGCGGAGGCAGAATAGAGACCCAGTACTTC.

The chain joins TRBV7-9 to TRBJ2-7, with TRBD1 matching over 9 bases. Germline V gene lookup returns CDR1 SEHNR and CDR2 FQNEAQ (reference sequence). The J segment lost 2 bases and the V segment lost 5 bases, leaving 4 bases of the junction unmatched. The length of the CDR3 is 14 residues. The CDR3, as DNA: TGTGCCAGCAGCACCCGGGACAGGGCCTACGAGCAGTACTTC. It is translated as CASSTRDRAYEQYF.

Only a few counts were recorded for this clone. A junction boundary mismatches the germline segment, possibly from a read error. The rearrangement uses TRBV2 and TRBJ2-1; 7 positions match TRBD2. This CDR3 comprises 14 residues. CDR1 and CDR2 from the germline V gene are SNHLY and FYNNEI. In nucleotides, the CDR3 is TGTGCCAGCAGCGGGGGTCCGGGGGGTGCTGAGCAGCTCTTC. This codes for CASSGGPGGAEQLF.

This clone was observed a handful of times. This chain connects TRBV15 to TRBJ2-3; D not resolved. CDR1 LNHNV and CDR2 YYDKDF come from the germline V gene (reference sequence). V was clipped by 0 bases and J by 3 bases, with 10 bases between them. This CDR3 has 15 residues. CDR3 protein: CATSRDRRRTDTQYF. DNA of the CDR3: TGTGCCACCAGCAGAGACCGCCGGAGAACAGATACGCAGTATTTT.

V and J are TRBV28 and TRBJ2-3; weak D call: TRBD2 (6 bases). Trimming cost V 3 bases and J 4 bases, with 8 bases left between them. The length of the CDR3 is 13 residues. The germline CDR1 and CDR2 sequences are MDHEN and SYDVKM. The CDR3 reads CASSFGGADTQYF. The CDR3 DNA sequence: TGTGCCAGCAGTTTCGGGGGAGCAGATACGCAGTATTTT.

The gene calls are TRBV5-1 and TRBJ1-2; 9 bases line up with TRBD1. Germline V CDR1 and CDR2: SGHRS, YFSETQ. This CDR3 is built from 14 residues. Trimming cost V 4 bases and J 5 bases; bases outside gene matches: 6. The CDR3 region is CASSPGDRVYGYTF. In DNA form, the CDR3 reads TGCGCCAGCAGCCCGGGGGACAGGGTTTATGGCTACACCTTC. Drawing the rest from reference TRBV5-1 and TRBJ1-2, the complete variable domain is KAGVTQTPRYLIKTRGQQVTLSCSPISGHRSVSWYQQTPGQGLQFLFEYFSETQRNKGNFPGRFSGRQFSNSRSEMNVSTLELGDSALYLCASSPGDRVYGYTFGSGTRLTVV.

This clone was detected only once. The chain is built from TRBV2 and TRBJ1-5, with D possibly matching TRBD1 (6 bases). V was cut by 7 bases and J by 2 bases, with 9 bases left in between. The CDR3 loop spans 13 amino acids. Germline CDR1 and CDR2: SNHLY and FYNNEI. For the CDR3, the DNA is TGTGCCAGCACGTACAGGGGCAATCAGCCCCAGCATTTT. As protein: CASTYRGNQPQHF.

The table lists this clone with a count of one. The chain links TRBV10-1 to TRBJ2-3; 8 nucleotides match TRBD1. The V and J ends lost 6 bases and 3 bases, in that order; junction bases with no gene match: 2. The CDR3 spans 13 residues. Germline loops: CDR1 WNHNN, CDR2 SYGVQD (reference sequence). CDR3 nucleotide sequence: TGCGCCAGCAGGGACAGGGAGACAGATACGCAGTATTTT. This encodes CASRDRETDTQYF.

The chain uses TRBV6-1 and TRBJ2-5; 8 positions match TRBD2. The germline CDR1 and CDR2 sequences are MNHNS and SASEGT. This CDR3 spans 17 amino acids. The junction had 13 bases not matched to a gene; V was cut back by 0 bases and J by 7 bases. As DNA, the CDR3 is TGTGCCAGCAGTGAAGCGCTTGCGGGGGGCCGTGCGGGGACCCAGTACTTC. Amino acids: CASSEALAGGRAGTQYF.